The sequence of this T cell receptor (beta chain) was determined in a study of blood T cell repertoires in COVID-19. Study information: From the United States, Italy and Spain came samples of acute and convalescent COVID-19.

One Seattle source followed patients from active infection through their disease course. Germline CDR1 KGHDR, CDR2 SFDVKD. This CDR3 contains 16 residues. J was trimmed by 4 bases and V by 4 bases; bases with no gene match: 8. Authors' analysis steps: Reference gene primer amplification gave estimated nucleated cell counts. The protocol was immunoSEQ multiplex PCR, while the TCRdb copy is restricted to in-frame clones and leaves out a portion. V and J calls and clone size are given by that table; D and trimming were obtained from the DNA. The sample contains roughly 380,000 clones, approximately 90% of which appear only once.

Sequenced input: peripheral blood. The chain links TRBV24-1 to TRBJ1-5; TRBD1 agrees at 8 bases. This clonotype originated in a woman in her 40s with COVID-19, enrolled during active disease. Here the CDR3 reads CATSDRGQGENQPQHF. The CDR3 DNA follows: TGTGCCACCAGTGACCGCGGACAGGGAGAAAATCAGCCCCAGCATTTT.